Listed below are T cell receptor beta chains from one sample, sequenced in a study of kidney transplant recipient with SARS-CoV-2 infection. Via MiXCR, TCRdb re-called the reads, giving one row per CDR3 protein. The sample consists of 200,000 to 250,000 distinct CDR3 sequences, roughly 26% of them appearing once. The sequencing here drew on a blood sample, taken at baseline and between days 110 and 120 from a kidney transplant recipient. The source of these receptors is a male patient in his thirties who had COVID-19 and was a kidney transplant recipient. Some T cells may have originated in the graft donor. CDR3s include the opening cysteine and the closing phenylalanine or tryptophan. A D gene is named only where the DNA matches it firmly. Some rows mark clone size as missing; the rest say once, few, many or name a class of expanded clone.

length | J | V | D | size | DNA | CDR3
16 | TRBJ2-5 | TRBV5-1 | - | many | TGCGCCAGCAGCTTGTTGGCAGGGACCCGCCAAGAGACCCAGTACTTC | CASSLLAGTRQETQYF
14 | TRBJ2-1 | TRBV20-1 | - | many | TGCAGTGCTAGTCTACTAAAGGGGAACAATGAGCAGTTCTTC | CSASLLKGNNEQFF
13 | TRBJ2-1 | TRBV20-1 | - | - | TGCAGTGCTAGCCTCCTAACCCGCCGGGAGCAGTTCTTC | CSASLLTRREQFF
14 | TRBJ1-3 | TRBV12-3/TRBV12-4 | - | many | TGTGCCAGCATGGGCTACGGGGCTGGAAACACCATATATTTT | CASMGYGAGNTIYF
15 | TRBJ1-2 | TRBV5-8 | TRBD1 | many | TGTGCCAGCAGCTTGGGGACAGGGTTTACCTATGGCTACACCTTC | CASSLGTGFTYGYTF
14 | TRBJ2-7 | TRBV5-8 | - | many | TGTGCCAGCAGCTATTTCCTGACCGTGGACGAGCAGTACTTC | CASSYFLTVDEQYF
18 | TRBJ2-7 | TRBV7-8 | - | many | TGTGCCAGCAGCTTAGCGCTGGGGACCTCAAAGGGCCTTTACGAGCAGTACTTC | CASSLALGTSKGLYEQYF
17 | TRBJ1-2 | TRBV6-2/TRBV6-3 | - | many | TGTGCCAGCAGTATTGTCTGCTGCATCGGAAAGACCTATGGCTACACCTTC | CASSIVCCIGKTYGYTF
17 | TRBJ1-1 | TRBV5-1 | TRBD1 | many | TGCGCCAGCAGCCTAGCGTGGGACAGGGTTTCGAACACTGAAGCTTTCTTT | CASSLAWDRVSNTEAFF
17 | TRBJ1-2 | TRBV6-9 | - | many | TGTGCCAGCAGTCATAATGCGCCTTACGGAAAGACCTATGGCTACACCTTC | CASSHNAPYGKTYGYTF
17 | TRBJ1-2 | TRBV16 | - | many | TGTGCCAGCAGCTCATTAATGGTCGTTAGAAAGACCTATGGCTACACCTTC | CASSSLMVVRKTYGYTF
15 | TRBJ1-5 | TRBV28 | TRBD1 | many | TGTGCCAGCAGTATGGGGGACAGAAACAATCAGCCCCAGCATTTT | CASSMGDRNNQPQHF
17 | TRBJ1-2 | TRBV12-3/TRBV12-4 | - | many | TGTGCCAGCAGTAGGCCTCACAGCTTCCGAAAGACCTATGGCTACACCTTC | CASSRPHSFRKTYGYTF
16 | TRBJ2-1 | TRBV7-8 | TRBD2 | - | TGTGCCAGCAGCTTACTGGGACTAGCGGGGCCCTCGGAGCAGTTCTTC | CASSLLGLAGPSEQFF
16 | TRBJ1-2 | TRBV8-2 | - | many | TGTGGCAGTACAAAGGATGATAGCCGAAAGACCTATGGCTACACCTTC | CGSTKDDSRKTYGYTF
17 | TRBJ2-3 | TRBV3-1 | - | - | TGTGCCGGCAGCTTAATTATCCCATTTGTCATGCAAGATACGCAGTATTTT | CAGSLIIPFVMQDTQYF
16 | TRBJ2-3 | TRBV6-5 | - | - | TGTGCCAGCAGCCAGGGCGGAGCGATACACGCAGATACGCAGTATTTT | CASSQGGAIHADTQYF
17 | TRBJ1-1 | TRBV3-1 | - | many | TGTGCCAGCAGCCTGAGTACTCCCATTTCAATTCGCACTGAAGCTTTCTTT | CASSLSTPISIRTEAFF
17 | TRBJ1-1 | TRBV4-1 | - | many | TGCGCCAGCAGCCAAGGTCCCTCGGGGATAGGGAACACTGAAGCTTTCTTT | CASSQGPSGIGNTEAFF
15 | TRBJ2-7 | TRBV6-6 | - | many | TGTGCCAGCAGGCAAGGGACTTTTAGCTCCTACGAGCAGTACTTC | CASRQGTFSSYEQYF
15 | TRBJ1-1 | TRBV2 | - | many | TGTGCCAGCAGTGAACTAGGGACCATGGCCACTGAAGCTTTCTTT | CASSELGTMATEAFF
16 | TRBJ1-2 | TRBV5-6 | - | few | TGTGCCAGCCCGGGAAGCAATAGTCGAAAGACCTATGGCTACACCTTC | CASPGSNSRKTYGYTF
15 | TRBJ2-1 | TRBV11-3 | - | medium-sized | TGTGCCAGCAGCTTAGACCCCCTCACCTACAATGAGCAGTTCTTC | CASSLDPLTYNEQFF
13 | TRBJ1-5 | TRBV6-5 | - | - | TGTGCCAGCAGTTCCCAGGGCCGTATGCCCCAGCATTTT | CASSSQGRMPQHF
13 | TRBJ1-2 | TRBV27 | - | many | TGTGCCAGCAGTTTATCGCTAAACTATGGCTACACCTTC | CASSLSLNYGYTF
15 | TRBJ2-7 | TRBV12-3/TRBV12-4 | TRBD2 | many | TGTGCCAGCAGTTTCAGCGGGAGGCCTTTTCTCGAGCAGTACTTC | CASSFSGRPFLEQYF
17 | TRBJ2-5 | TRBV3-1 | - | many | TGTGCCAGCAGCGGTTACCATCCCATTTCTTTCTCTGAGACCCAGTACTTC | CASSGYHPISFSETQYF
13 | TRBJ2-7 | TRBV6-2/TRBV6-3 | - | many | TGTGCCAGCAGTTACGTGAGCTCCTACGAGCAGTACTTC | CASSYVSSYEQYF
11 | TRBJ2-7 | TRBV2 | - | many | TGTGCCAGCAGGGTAGCCTACGAGCAGTACTTC | CASRVAYEQYF
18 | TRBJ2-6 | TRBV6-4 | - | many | TGTGCCAGCAGTGGCTTTCTCACACGACAAAGTCGGGCCAACGTCCTGACTTTC | CASSGFLTRQSRANVLTF
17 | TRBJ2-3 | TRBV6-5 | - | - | TGTGCCAGCAGTTACTCGGACCCAGGGGGGAGCACAGATACGCAGTATTTT | CASSYSDPGGSTDTQYF
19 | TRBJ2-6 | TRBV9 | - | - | TGTGCCAGCAGCGCTGGGTATAGGGGAAAACTTTCCGGGGCCAACGTCCTGACTTTC | CASSAGYRGKLSGANVLTF
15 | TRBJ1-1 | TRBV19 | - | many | TGTGCCAGTAGTATGGGGGGTATTCTGAACACTGAAGCTTTCTTT | CASSMGGILNTEAFF
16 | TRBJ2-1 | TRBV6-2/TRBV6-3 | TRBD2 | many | TGTGCCAGCGCAATGATGAGCGGGATGGGGTACAATGAGCAGTTCTTC | CASAMMSGMGYNEQFF
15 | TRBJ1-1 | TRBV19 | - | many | TGTGCCAGTAGTATAACGGACAGCGCGAACACTGAAGCTTTCTTT | CASSITDSANTEAFF
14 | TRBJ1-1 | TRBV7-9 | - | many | TGTGCCAGCAGCCCGGACGGGCTGAACACTGAAGCTTTCTTT | CASSPDGLNTEAFF
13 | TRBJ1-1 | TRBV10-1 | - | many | TGCGCCAGCAGTGAGCTGGGAGGAACTGAAGCTTTCTTT | CASSELGGTEAFF
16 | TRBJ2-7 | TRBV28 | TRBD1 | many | TGTGCCAGCAGTCAAATCGGACAGGGCCTATCCTACGAGCAGTACTTC | CASSQIGQGLSYEQYF
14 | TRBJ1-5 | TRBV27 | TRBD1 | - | TGTGCCAGCAGGGGAGCAGGGGGAACTCAGCCCCAGCATTTT | CASRGAGGTQPQHF
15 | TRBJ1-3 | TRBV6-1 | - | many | TGTGCCAGCAGTGAAGGGCCCAGCTCCGTATACACCATATATTTT | CASSEGPSSVYTIYF
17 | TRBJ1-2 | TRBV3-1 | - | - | TGTGCCAGCAGCCCGATACTCACCCTTCGAAAGACCTATGGCTACACCTTC | CASSPILTLRKTYGYTF
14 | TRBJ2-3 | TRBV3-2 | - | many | TGTGCCAGCGCCCTCACTCACCTCACAGATACGCAGTATTTT | CASALTHLTDTQYF
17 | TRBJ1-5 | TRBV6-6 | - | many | TGTGCCAGCAGTTTGACGGACAGCCAGTATAGCAATCAGCCCCAGCATTTT | CASSLTDSQYSNQPQHF
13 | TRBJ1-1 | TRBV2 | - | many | TGTGCCAGCAGTTCTCAGGGGAGCACTGAAGCTTTCTTT | CASSSQGSTEAFF
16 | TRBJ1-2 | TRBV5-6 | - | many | TGTGCCAGCCAAAGTCACAATAGTCGAAAGACCTATGGCTACACCTTC | CASQSHNSRKTYGYTF
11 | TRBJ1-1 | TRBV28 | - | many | TGTGCCAGCAGTACCAGGGTCGGAGCTTTCTTT | CASSTRVGAFF
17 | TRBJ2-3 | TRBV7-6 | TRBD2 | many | TGTGCTAGCAGCCCCAGGGTAGCGGGGTCTAGCACAGATACGCAGTATTTT | CASSPRVAGSSTDTQYF
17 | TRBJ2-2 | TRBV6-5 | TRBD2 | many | TGTGCCAGCAGTTACTTCTCAGCGGGAGAGACCACCGGGGAGCTGTTTTTT | CASSYFSAGETTGELFF
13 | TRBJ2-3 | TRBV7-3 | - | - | TGTGCCAGCAGCATCGCTAGCACAGATACGCAGTATTTT | CASSIASTDTQYF